This TCR beta chain was sequenced for a study of shared clonotypes between healthy human individuals. Across the study: Each donor's CD4 naive and CD4 memory cells filled three plates apiece, CD8 naive two, and CD8 memory one.

Sequencing was performed with immunoSEQ multiplex PCR; in TCRdb, only in-frame clones are kept and a portion is missing. The sample lists around 100,000 clones, 67% occurring once. In this sample, this clone turned up many times. What it binds is unknown. The V and J ends lost 0 bases and 4 bases respectively, with 6 bases between them. Germline CDR1 LGHNA, CDR2 YNFKEQ. The CDR3 extends over 13 amino acids. Overall study findings and caveats: Richness estimates generally favored naive over memory subsets.

This receptor was taken from a woman in her thirties in good health. The sequenced sample was memory CD8+ T cells sorted from blood. Subset here: CD45RO+ cells pooled with CCR7-negative TemRA cells. The V call is TRBV4-2, the J call TRBJ1-2; D is unclear. CDR3 amino acids: CASSQDETYGYTF. The CDR3 bases are TGTGCCAGCAGCCAAGATGAGACCTATGGCTACACCTTC.